Shown below are 20 T cell receptor beta chains from a single sample sequenced in a study of blood T cell repertoires in COVID-19. Generated by immunoSEQ multiplex PCR, the TCRdb table keeps only in-frame clones and is missing some. The data contain 200,000 to 250,000 clones, around 85% of them seen just once; the ten biggest clones take up approximately 18%. The sequenced sample was PBMCs or T cells enriched from blood (not recorded which). These receptors were obtained from a man aged 40-49 years who had recovered from COVID-19.

The J gene is TRBJ2-2, the V gene TRBV14, with 8 bases aligning to TRBD1. There are 15 residues in the CDR3. CDR1 and CDR2 from the germline V gene are SGHDN and FVKESK. Trimming at V came to 4 bases and at J to 6 bases, leaving 7 bases not matched to a gene. The CDR3 region has the DNA TGTGCCAGCAGCCCCCGACAGGGGAGCGCCGGGGAGCTGTTTTTT. It is translated as CASSPRQGSAGELFF.

The chain employs TRBV3-1 (or the pseudogene TRBV3-2) and TRBJ1-1; D might be TRBD1 (6 bases). Germline CDR1 reads LGHDT; CDR2 reads YNNKEL (reference sequence). The CDR3 contains 14 residues. Deletions cut 4 bases from V and 5 bases from J, with 14 bases between. The CDR3 region is CASSPPQGWTEAFF. The CDR3 nucleotides read TGTGCCAGCAGCCCCCCCCAGGGGTGGACTGAAGCTTTCTTT.

This clone showed up just a few times. This chain uses TRBV5-1 with TRBJ2-7; TRBD1 agrees at 8 bases. CDR3 length: 14 amino acids. Trimming cost V 3 bases and J 6 bases; bases outside gene matches: 8. Germline CDR1 is SGHRS and CDR2 is YFSETQ. CDR3 amino acids: CASSSTGTGAEQYF. CDR3 sequence (DNA): TGCGCCAGCAGCTCCACCGGGACAGGAGCCGAGCAGTACTTC.

The chain couples TRBV24-1 to TRBJ2-5; the match to TRBD1 covers 7 bases. Germline CDR1 KGHDR, CDR2 SFDVKD. CDR3 length: 14 residues. The ends lost 4 bases at V and 5 bases at J; junction bases unmatched: 6. The CDR3 here is CATSDQDRVETQYF. Written as DNA, the CDR3 is TGTGCCACCAGTGACCAAGACAGGGTGGAGACCCAGTACTTC.

The gene calls are TRBV4-1 and TRBJ1-3; D call uncertain. From germline, CDR1 is MGHRA and CDR2 YSYEKL. Trimming removed 4 bases from V and 4 bases from J, with 20 bases in between. The CDR3 contains 17 residues. The CDR3 bases are TGCGCCAGCAGCCTCTCTCCCACGTCGGCGGGAGGAAACACCATATATTTT. This gives the protein CASSLSPTSAGGNTIYF.

The V gene is TRBV25-1, the J gene TRBJ1-2, with a possible D match to TRBD1 (5 bases). Between the trimmed V and J ends, which lost 4 bases and 4 bases, there was a span of 10 bases. Germline V gives CDR1 MGHDK, CDR2 SYGVNS. The CDR3 spans 13 residues. This CDR3 reads CASSVQGVYGYTF. As DNA, the CDR3 is TGTGCCAGCAGTGTTCAGGGCGTCTATGGCTACACCTTC.

This clone is medium-sized by share. Other DNA sequences within the sample encode an identical CDR3. The chain carries TRBV15 and TRBJ1-5; unclear D gene. The CDR3 extends over 13 amino acids. Germline V gives CDR1 LNHNV, CDR2 YYDKDF (reference sequence). Trimming removed 0 bases from V and 5 bases from J, with 5 bases in between. CDR3 protein: CATSRDTDQPQHF. The CDR3 DNA follows: TGTGCCACCAGCAGAGATACGGATCAGCCCCAGCATTTT.

V is TRBV27 and J is TRBJ2-7, with 9 nucleotides matching TRBD2. In germline, CDR1 is MNHEY, CDR2 SMNVEV (reference sequence). The V segment lost 5 bases and the J segment 6 bases; nucleotides outside the gene matches: 8. The CDR3 is 14 residues long. Written as DNA, the CDR3 is TGTGCCAGCAGTGTATTAGCGGGAGATCTCGAGCAGTACTTC. Encoded protein: CASSVLAGDLEQYF.

For this clone: One end of the junction fails to match germline, which may point to a read error. The chain employs TRBV27 and TRBJ2-1; D is possibly TRBD1 (6 bases). Germline CDR1 reads MNHEY; CDR2 reads SMNVEV (reference sequence). CDR3 length equals 15 residues. CDR3 in DNA: TGTGCCACCAGTAAACAGGGTTCTGGAAACAATGAGCAGTTCTTC. Translated: CATSKQGSGNNEQFF.

This CDR3 is CASSSLLTGPNEKLFF. The CDR3 DNA reads as TGTGCCAGCAGCTCCTTGTTGACAGGGCCTAATGAAAAACTGTTTTTT. The chain uses TRBV7-8 and TRBJ1-4, with TRBD1 matching over 7 bases. Germline loops: CDR1 SGHVS, CDR2 FQNEAQ. This CDR3 region has 16 residues. The V and J ends lost 4 bases and 3 bases, in that order; junction bases with no gene match: 8.

This chain connects TRBV7-2 to TRBJ2-5; the D gene is possibly TRBD2 (6 bases). Per germline, CDR1 SGHTA and CDR2 FQGNSA. The CDR3 consists of 15 residues. The V end was cut by 5 bases, the J end by 10 bases, with 23 bases between. The CDR3 DNA is TGTGCCAGCAGCGTACCCCCTGGAGGGGCCCTCGACCAGTACTTC. This sequence encodes CASSVPPGGALDQYF. Together with reference TRBV7-2 and TRBJ2-5, the CDR3 gives the full variable domain: GAGVSQSPSNKVTEKGKDVELRCDPISGHTALYWYRQSLGQGLEFLIYFQGNSAPDKSGLPSDRFSAERTGGSVSTLTIQRTQQEDSAVYLCASSVPPGGALDQYFGPGTRLLVL.

V usage is TRBV5-4 and J usage is TRBJ2-2; D remains ambiguous. Germline CDR1 SGHNT, CDR2 YYREEE (reference sequence). Trimming stripped 4 bases from V and 8 bases from J, with 9 bases between. CDR3 size: 12 residues. The CDR3 DNA reads as TGTGCCAGCAGCCCCCAGACAGGGGAGCTGTTTTTT. Residues: CASSPQTGELFF.

The chain carries TRBV6-4 and TRBJ1-5; 8 bases fit TRBD1. The CDR3 length is 15 residues. Germline-derived CDR1 and CDR2 are MRHNA and SNTAGT. The J segment lost 3 bases and the V segment lost 3 bases, leaving 4 bases of the junction unmatched. CDR3 DNA sequence: TGTGCCAGCAGTGAATCGGGACAGGACAATCAGCCCCAGCATTTT. This codes for CASSESGQDNQPQHF.

This chain links TRBV11-2 with TRBJ2-2; D may be TRBD2 (5 bases). CDR3 size: 13 residues. CDR1 is SGHAT, CDR2 FQNNGV, per germline. Between the trimmed V and J ends, which lost 1 base and 7 bases, there was a span of 7 bases. CDR3 loop: CASSLVRDGELFF. For the CDR3, the DNA is TGTGCCAGCAGCTTAGTCCGGGACGGGGAGCTGTTTTTT. The full variable domain, in which reference TRBV11-2 and TRBJ2-2 provide the parts outside the CDR3, is EAGVAQSPRYKIIEKRQSVAFWCNPISGHATLYWYQQILGQGPKLLIQFQNNGVVDDSQLPKDRFSAERLKGVDSTLKIQPAKLEDSAVYLCASSLVRDGELFFGEGSRLTVL.

The V gene is TRBV25-1, the J gene TRBJ2-7; 7 nucleotides agree with TRBD1. The germline V gene has CDR1 MGHDK and CDR2 SYGVNS. J was trimmed by 4 bases and V by 5 bases; bases with no gene match: 8. This CDR3 is built from 14 residues. CDR3 sequence reads: CASSRPGQSYEQYF. In DNA, the CDR3 is TGTGCCAGCAGTCGACCGGGACAGTCGTACGAGCAGTACTTC.

V and J are TRBV12-3 or TRBV12-4 and TRBJ2-1, with no clear D. V lost 3 bases and J lost 8, with 5 bases in between. The CDR3 spans 11 residues. The CDR3 is CASSLEHEQFF. The CDR3 nucleotides read TGTGCCAGCAGTTTGGAGCATGAGCAGTTCTTC.

The chain is built from TRBV3-1 (or the pseudogene TRBV3-2) and TRBJ1-5; D might be TRBD1 (5 bases). The germline V gene encodes CDR1 LGHDT and CDR2 YNNKEL (reference sequence). V lost 3 bases and J lost 6, with 9 bases in between. This CDR3 is 13 amino acids long. The CDR3 bases are TGTGCCAGCAGCCAGGGGGGAAGTCAGCCCCAGCATTTT. It yields the protein CASSQGGSQPQHF.

The chain has TRBV18 and TRBJ2-1; D might be TRBD2 (5 bases). The CDR3 runs to 14 residues. The V end was cut by 5 bases, the J end by 5 bases, with 13 bases between. Germline loops: CDR1 KGHSH, CDR2 LQKENI. In DNA, the CDR3 is TGTGCCAGCTCAATACTAGTTATCGACAATGAGCAGTTCTTC. Translated: CASSILVIDNEQFF.

The chain joins TRBV15 to TRBJ2-7; D remains ambiguous. Germline V gene lookup returns CDR1 LNHNV and CDR2 YYDKDF (reference sequence). Trimming removed 6 bases at V and 5 bases at J, with 14 bases between. CDR3 length equals 13 residues. CDR3 nucleotide sequence: TGTGCCACCAGACGGAGTTTAAACAACGAGCAGTACTTC. Protein: CATRRSLNNEQYF. The whole variable domain, remainder taken from reference TRBV15 and TRBJ2-7, is DAMVIQNPRYQVTQFGKPVTLSCSQTLNHNVMYWYQQKSSQAPKLLFHYYDKDFNNEADTPDNFQSRRPNTSFCFLDIRSPGLGDTAMYLCATRRSLNNEQYFGPGTRLTVT.

The chain is built from TRBV6-6 and TRBJ2-1; D might be TRBD2 (6 bases). The CDR3 is 16 residues long. Looked up from germline, CDR1 is MNHNY and CDR2 is SVGAGI (reference sequence). With 2 bases removed from V and 4 bases from J, the gap between germline ends came to 15 bases. DNA for the CDR3: TGTGCCAGCAGTTACGCGTTAGGTAGCGGATACAATGAGCAGTTCTTC. It codes for CASSYALGSGYNEQFF.